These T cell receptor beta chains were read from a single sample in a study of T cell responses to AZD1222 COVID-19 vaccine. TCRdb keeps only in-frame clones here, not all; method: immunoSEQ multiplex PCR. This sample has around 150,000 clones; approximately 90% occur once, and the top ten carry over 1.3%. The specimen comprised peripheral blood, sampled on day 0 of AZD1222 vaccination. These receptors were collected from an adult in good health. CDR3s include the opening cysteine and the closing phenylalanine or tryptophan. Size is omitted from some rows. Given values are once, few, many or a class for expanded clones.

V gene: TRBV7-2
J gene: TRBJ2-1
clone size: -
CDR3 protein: CATGPSSSYNEQFF

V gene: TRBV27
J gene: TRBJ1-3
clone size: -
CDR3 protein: CASRPDSSGNTIYF

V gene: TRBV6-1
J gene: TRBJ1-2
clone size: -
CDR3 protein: CASSELHRGLGYGYTF

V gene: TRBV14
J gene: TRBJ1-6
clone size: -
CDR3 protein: CASSRYPGPGDSPLHF

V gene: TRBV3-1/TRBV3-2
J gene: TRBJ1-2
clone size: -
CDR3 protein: CASSPDGPVYGYTF

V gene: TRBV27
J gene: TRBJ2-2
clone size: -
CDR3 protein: CASSFPASGGLGRLFF

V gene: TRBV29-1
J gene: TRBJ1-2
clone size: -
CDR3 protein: CSVEEGGQGAGGYTF

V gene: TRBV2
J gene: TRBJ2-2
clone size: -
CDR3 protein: CASRDYLLANTGELFF

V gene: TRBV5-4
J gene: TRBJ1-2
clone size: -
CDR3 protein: CASSQDSYGYTF

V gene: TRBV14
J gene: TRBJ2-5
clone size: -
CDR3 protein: CASSPKRLVGETQYF

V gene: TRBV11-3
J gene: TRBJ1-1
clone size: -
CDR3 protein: CASSLGRMNTEAFF

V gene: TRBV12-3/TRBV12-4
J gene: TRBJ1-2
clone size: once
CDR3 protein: CASMSTGTRGYTF

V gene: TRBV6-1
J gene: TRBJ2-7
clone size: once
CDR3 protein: CASSEAKGSRGFYEQYF

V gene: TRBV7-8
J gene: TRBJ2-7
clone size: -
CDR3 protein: CASSPRPAPVGEQYF

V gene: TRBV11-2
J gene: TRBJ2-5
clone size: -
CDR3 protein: CASSPLGAWETQYF

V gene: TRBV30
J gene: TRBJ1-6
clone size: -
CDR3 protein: CAWSPGTGYSPLHF

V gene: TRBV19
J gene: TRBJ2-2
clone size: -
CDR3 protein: CASSIAAGVTGELFF

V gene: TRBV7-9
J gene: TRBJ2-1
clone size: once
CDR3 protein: CASSPRTKGGDEQFF

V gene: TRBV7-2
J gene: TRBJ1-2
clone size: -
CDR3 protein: CASSIAGGENYGYTF

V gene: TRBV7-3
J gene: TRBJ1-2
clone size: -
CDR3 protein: CASSHTPDRGQGYTF

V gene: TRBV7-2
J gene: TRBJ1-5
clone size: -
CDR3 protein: CASSLTGYQPQHF

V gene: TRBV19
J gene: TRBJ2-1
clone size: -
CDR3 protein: CASSGLLAGGPSYNEQFF

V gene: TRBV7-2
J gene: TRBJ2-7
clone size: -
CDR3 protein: CASSSSSYEQYF

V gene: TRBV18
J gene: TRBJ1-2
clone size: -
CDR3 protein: CASSPGGERGYTF

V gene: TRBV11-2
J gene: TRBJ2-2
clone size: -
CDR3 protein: CASSLGGRGSRDTGELFF

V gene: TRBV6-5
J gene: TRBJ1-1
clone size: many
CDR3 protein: CASSYGLPPNTEAFF

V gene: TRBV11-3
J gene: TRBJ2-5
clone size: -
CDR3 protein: CASSLGQRGSEETQYF

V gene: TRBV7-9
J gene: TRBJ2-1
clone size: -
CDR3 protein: CASIYRGNEQFF

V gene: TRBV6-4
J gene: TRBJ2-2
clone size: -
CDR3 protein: CASSPQTSGLTGELFF

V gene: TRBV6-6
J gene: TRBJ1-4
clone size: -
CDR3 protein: CASSSRTVREKLFF

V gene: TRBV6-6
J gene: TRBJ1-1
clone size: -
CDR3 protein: CASSHTGTEAFF

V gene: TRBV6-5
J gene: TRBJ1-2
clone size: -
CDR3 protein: CASRDRAIYGYTF

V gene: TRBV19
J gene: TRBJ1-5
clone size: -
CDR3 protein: CASRTGEYQPQHF

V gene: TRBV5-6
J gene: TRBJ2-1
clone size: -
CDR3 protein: CATTNRGYPWNEQFF

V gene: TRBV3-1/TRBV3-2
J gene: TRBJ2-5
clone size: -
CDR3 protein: CASIPSGGNIQTQYF

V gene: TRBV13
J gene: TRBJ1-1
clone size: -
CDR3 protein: CASSLQGSNTEAFF